Below, 15 T cell receptor beta chains from the same sample are listed, as sequenced in a study of T-cell memory formation after mild COVID-19. TCRdb analysed the 5' RACE reads with MiXCR anew, one entry per CDR3 protein. The table records some 160,000 distinct CDR3 sequences, 10% to 15% of them present only once. The source material was PBMCs or a T cell subset sorted from them (not recorded which). The receptors originated from a man between 18 and 29 years old who had mild COVID-19 (a few samples of this study predate the infection). Cell type and time point are not known.

The chain recombines TRBV5-1 with TRBJ2-5; D gene uncertain. The CDR3 sequence is 13 residues long. V lost 0 bases and J 3 bases, leaving 6 bases between the germline ends. CDR1 is SGHRS and CDR2 is YFSETQ in the germline V gene. Written as DNA, the CDR3 is TGCGCCAGCAGCTTGGAGGCTAAAGAGACCCAGTACTTC. Residues: CASSLEAKETQYF. The entire variable domain, with the rest obtained from reference TRBV5-1 and TRBJ2-5, is as follows: KAGVTQTPRYLIKTRGQQVTLSCSPISGHRSVSWYQQTPGQGLQFLFEYFSETQRNKGNFPGRFSGRQFSNSRSEMNVSTLELGDSALYLCASSLEAKETQYFGPGTRLLVL.

There are a few counts of this clonotype. V and J are TRBV12-3 or TRBV12-4 and TRBJ2-7; TRBD1 agrees at 7 bases. The CDR3 has 14 residues. The V segment lost 5 bases and the J segment 3 bases; nucleotides outside the gene matches: 7. DNA for the CDR3: TGTGCCAGCAGTCCGACAGGGTTTGGCTACGAGCAGTACTTC. It codes for CASSPTGFGYEQYF.

This chain connects TRBV4-1 to TRBJ1-2; D is uncertain. The CDR3 is made up of 14 amino acids. Per the germline V gene, CDR1 is MGHRA and CDR2 is YSYEKL. Trimming took 1 base from V and 6 from J, leaving 12 bases between them. CDR3 DNA sequence: TGCGCCAGCAGCCAAGCCCCCATCGCCCATGGCTACACCTTC. This gives the protein CASSQAPIAHGYTF.

The rearrangement links TRBV10-3 to TRBJ1-2, with no clear D. Deletions cut 6 bases from V and 6 bases from J, with 14 bases between. This CDR3 spans 13 amino acids. Per the germline V gene, CDR1 is ENHRY and CDR2 is SYGVKD. The CDR3 nucleotides read TGTGCCATCAGCGTGGGAATTTACGATGGCTACACCTTC. This gives the protein CAISVGIYDGYTF.

The chain joins TRBV5-1 to TRBJ2-1; maybe TRBD2 (5 bases). Germline CDR1 is SGHRS and CDR2 is YFSETQ. This CDR3 comprises 15 residues. V dropped 0 bases and J dropped 6 bases, with 13 bases sitting between them. Here the CDR3 reads CASSLGQIGGNEQFF. The DNA of the CDR3 is TGCGCCAGCAGCTTGGGGCAGATTGGAGGCAATGAGCAGTTCTTC.

This clonotype was picked up many times. The V call is TRBV5-6, the J call TRBJ2-3; 11 bases line up with TRBD1. The length of the CDR3 is 14 residues. Per the germline V gene, CDR1 is SGHDT and CDR2 is YYEEEE. The V gene end was trimmed by 5 bases and the J gene end by 5 bases; junction bases not matched to a gene: 4. The CDR3 sequence is CASRPGQGGDTQYF. In DNA, the CDR3 is TGTGCCAGCAGACCGGGACAGGGGGGAGATACGCAGTATTTT.

V gene TRBV4-2 combines with J gene TRBJ1-4; no firm D call. CDR3 length: 14 residues. Deletions cut 4 bases from V and 5 bases from J, with 11 bases between. Germline-derived CDR1 and CDR2 are LGHNA and YNFKEQ. The CDR3 reads CASSRENQNEKLFF. DNA for the CDR3: TGTGCCAGCAGCCGGGAAAACCAGAATGAAAAACTGTTTTTT.

This chain connects TRBV5-6 to TRBJ1-1, with no clear D. Per germline, CDR1 SGHDT and CDR2 YYEEEE. This CDR3 is 14 amino acids long. Trimming pared 3 bases from V and 5 bases from J, leaving 14 bases between. CDR3: CASSWGWGWTEAFF. The CDR3, as DNA: TGTGCCAGCAGCTGGGGTTGGGGATGGACTGAAGCTTTCTTT. The complete variable domain, with remaining parts taken from reference TRBV5-6 and TRBJ1-1, reads DAGVTQSPTHLIKTRGQQVTLRCSPKSGHDTVSWYQQALGQGPQFIFQYYEEEERQRGNFPDRFSGHQFPNYSSELNVNALLLGDSALYLCASSWGWGWTEAFFGQGTRLTVV.

About this clonotype: Germline and junction disagree at one end, which may indicate a read error. This chain uses TRBV5-4 with TRBJ2-3; 9 positions match TRBD2. This CDR3 is built from 15 residues. Germline V gene lookup returns CDR1 SGHNT and CDR2 YYREEE (reference sequence). The CDR3 DNA is TGTGCCATCAGCTTCGGGCTAGCGGGGTCAGATACGCAGTATTTT. Its translation: CAISFGLAGSDTQYF.

This clonotype was seen more than once but under ten times. The chain carries TRBV5-1 and TRBJ2-5; the D gene could be TRBD1 or TRBD2 (5 bases each). The CDR3 extends over 14 amino acids. Germline-derived CDR1 and CDR2 are SGHRS and YFSETQ. V lost 4 bases and J lost 2, with 12 bases in between. The CDR3 loop reads CASSPGTQQETQYF. The CDR3, as DNA: TGCGCCAGCAGCCCGGGGACCCAGCAAGAGACCCAGTACTTC. Filled out from reference TRBV5-1 and TRBJ2-5, the complete variable domain reads KAGVTQTPRYLIKTRGQQVTLSCSPISGHRSVSWYQQTPGQGLQFLFEYFSETQRNKGNFPGRFSGRQFSNSRSEMNVSTLELGDSALYLCASSPGTQQETQYFGPGTRLLVL.

The chain recombines TRBV18 with TRBJ2-1; 13 bases agree with TRBD2. CDR1 KGHSH and CDR2 LQKENI come from the germline V gene. The CDR3 covers 14 residues. V was clipped by 4 bases and J by 8 bases; unmatched bases: 2. The CDR3 coding sequence is TGTGCCAGCTCACGGACTAGCGGGGGCGATGAGCAGTTCTTC. It codes for CASSRTSGGDEQFF.

This clonotype was seen repeatedly, ten times or more. The chain couples TRBV7-9 to TRBJ2-1, with a tentative D call TRBD1 (6 bases). The V gene lost 6 bases and the J gene lost 1 base, with 16 bases spanning the gap. This CDR3 has 16 residues. From germline, CDR1 is SEHNR and CDR2 FQNEAQ (reference sequence). The CDR3 loop reads CASRANPGVSYNEQFF. The CDR3 nucleotides are TGTGCCAGCAGAGCCAACCCAGGGGTTTCCTACAATGAGCAGTTCTTC.

The sample holds a few counts of this clonotype. The chain links TRBV12-3 or TRBV12-4 to TRBJ2-1, with 9 bases identical to TRBD1. The V segment lost 5 bases and the J segment 2 bases; nucleotides outside the gene matches: 4. CDR3 length: 15 residues. In nucleotides, the CDR3 is TGTGCCAGCAGTCCTCGACAGGGGGCCTACAATGAGCAGTTCTTC. Amino acid sequence: CASSPRQGAYNEQFF.

CDR3 region: CASSQTRNTEAFF. DNA of the CDR3: TGTGCCAGCAGCCAAACAAGGAACACTGAAGCTTTCTTT. The chain is built from TRBV7-3 and TRBJ1-1; D call uncertain. Germline V gene lookup returns CDR1 SGHTA and CDR2 FQGTGA. Trimming cost V 5 bases and J 1 base, with 8 bases left between them. The CDR3 extends over 13 amino acids.

The chain uses TRBV6-2 or TRBV6-3 and TRBJ2-6; D not resolved. The CDR3 extends over 15 amino acids. Germline CDR1 MNHEY, CDR2 SVGEGT. The V and J ends lost 6 bases and 4 bases respectively, with 13 bases between them. The DNA for the CDR3 is TGTGCCAGCAGCTTGACGGCCCGGGGGGCCAACGTCCTGACTTTC. Protein: CASSLTARGANVLTF.